This TCR beta chain was obtained from a study of glioma-infiltrating T cells after dendritic cell vaccination. A word on this clone: As yet, its antigen is unknown.

Time point here: after dendritic cell vaccination, including at tumor progression/relapse. Up to about 2 ug genomic DNA was used for TCRB CDR3 amplification. Here immunoSEQ multiplex PCR was the method, and the copy in TCRdb shows in-frame clones only, minus some. Here the sample spans about 65,000 clones, about 89% being singletons. This CDR3 is built from 14 residues. Germline V CDR1 and CDR2: SGHAT, FQNNGV. The V segment lost 7 bases and the J segment 3 bases; nucleotides outside the gene matches: 4. Points from the study as a whole: The cohort had few patients with full blood and tumor sets.

This receptor was obtained from a human donor with glioblastoma. The input for sequencing was blood, taken after dendritic cell vaccination. The J gene is TRBJ2-7, the V gene TRBV11-2; 12 positions agree with TRBD2. CDR3 nucleotide sequence: TGTGCCAGCAACCTAGCGGGGGGGTTCTACGAGCAGTACTTC. This codes for CASNLAGGFYEQYF.